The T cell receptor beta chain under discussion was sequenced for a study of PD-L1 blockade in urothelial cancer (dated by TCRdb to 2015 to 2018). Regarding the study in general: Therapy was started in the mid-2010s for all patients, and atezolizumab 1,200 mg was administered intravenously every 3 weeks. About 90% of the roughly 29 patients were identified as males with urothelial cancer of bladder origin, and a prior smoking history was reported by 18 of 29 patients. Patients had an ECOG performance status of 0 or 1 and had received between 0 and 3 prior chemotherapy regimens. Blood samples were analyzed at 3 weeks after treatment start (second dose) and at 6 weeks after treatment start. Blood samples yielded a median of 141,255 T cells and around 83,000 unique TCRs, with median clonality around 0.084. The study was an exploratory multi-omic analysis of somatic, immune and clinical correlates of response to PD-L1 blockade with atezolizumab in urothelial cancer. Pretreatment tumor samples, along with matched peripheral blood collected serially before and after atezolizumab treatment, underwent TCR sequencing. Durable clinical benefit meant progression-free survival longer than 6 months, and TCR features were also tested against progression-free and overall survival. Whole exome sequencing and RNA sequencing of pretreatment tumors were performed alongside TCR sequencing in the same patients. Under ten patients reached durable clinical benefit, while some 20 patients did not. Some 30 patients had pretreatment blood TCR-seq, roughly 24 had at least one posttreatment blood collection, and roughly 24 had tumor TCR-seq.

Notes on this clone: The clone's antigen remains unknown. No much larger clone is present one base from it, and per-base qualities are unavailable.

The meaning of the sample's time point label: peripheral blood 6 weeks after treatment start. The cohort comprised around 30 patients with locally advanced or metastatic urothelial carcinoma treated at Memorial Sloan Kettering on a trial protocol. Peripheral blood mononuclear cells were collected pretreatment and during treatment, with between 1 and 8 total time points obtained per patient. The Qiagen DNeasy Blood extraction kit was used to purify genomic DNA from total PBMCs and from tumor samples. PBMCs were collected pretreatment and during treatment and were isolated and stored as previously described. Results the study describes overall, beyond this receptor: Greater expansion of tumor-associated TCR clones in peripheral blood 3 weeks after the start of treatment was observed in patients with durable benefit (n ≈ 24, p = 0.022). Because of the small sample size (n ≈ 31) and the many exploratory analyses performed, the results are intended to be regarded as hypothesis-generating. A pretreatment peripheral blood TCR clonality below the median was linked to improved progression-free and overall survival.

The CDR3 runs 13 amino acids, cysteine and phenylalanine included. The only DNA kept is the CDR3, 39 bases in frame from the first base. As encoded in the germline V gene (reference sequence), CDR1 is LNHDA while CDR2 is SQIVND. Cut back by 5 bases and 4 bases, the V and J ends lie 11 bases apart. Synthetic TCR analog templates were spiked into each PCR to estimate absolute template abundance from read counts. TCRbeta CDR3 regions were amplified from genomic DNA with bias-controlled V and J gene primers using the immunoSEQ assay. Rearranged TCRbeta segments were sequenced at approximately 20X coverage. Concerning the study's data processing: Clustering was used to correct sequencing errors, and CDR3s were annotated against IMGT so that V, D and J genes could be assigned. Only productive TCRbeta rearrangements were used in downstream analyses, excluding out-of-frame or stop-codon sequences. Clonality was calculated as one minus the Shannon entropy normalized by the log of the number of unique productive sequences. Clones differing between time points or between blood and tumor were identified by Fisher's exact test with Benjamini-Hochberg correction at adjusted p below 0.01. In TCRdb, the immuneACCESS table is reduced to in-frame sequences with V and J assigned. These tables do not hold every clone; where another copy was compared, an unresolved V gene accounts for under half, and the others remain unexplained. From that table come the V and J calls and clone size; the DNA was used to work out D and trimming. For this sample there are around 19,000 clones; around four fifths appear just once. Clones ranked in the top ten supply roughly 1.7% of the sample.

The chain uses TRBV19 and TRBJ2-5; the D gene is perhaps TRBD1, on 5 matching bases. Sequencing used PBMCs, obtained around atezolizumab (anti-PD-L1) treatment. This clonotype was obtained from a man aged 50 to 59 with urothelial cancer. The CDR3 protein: CASSQGGGETQYF. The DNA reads TGTGCCAGTAGTCAGGGTGGCGGAGAGACCCAGTACTTC.